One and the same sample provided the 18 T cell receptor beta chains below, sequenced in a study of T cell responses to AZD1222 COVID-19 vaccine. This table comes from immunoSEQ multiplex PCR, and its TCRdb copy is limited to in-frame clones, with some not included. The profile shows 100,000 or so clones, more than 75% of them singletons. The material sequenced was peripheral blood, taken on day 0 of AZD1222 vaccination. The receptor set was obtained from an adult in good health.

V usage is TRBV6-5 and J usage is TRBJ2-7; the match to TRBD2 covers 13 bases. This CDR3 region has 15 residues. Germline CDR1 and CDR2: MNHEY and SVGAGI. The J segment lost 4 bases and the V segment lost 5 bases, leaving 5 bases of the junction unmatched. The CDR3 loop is CASSRRTSGSYEQYF. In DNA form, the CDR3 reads TGTGCCAGCAGTCGCAGGACTAGCGGGAGTTACGAGCAGTACTTC.

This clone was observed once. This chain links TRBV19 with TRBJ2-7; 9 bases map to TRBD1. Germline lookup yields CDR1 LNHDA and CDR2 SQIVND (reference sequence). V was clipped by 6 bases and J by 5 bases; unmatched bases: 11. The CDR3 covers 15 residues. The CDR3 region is CASRPSGTGRDEQYF. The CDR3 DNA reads TGTGCCAGTAGGCCGTCCGGGACAGGGCGTGACGAGCAGTACTTC.

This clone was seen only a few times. CDR3 DNA: TGTGCCAGCTCACCCGGGGGAGGAAACACCATATATTTT. It yields the protein CASSPGGGNTIYF. The genes are TRBV28 and TRBJ1-3, with D possibly being TRBD1 (5 bases). Trimming stripped 8 bases from V and 4 bases from J, with 12 bases between. Germline V gene sequence: CDR1 MDHEN, CDR2 SYDVKM. The CDR3 is 13 amino acids.

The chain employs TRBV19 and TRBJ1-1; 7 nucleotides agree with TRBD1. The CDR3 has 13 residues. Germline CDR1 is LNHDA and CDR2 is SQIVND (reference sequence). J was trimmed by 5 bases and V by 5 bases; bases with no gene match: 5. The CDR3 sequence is CASSSDRDTEAFF. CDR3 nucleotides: TGTGCCAGTAGTTCTGACAGGGATACTGAAGCTTTCTTT.

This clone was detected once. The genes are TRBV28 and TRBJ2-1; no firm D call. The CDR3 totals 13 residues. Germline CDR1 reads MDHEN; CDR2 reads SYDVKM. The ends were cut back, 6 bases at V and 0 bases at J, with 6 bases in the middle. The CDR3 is CASRGRSYNEQFF. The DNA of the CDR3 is TGTGCCAGCAGGGGTCGCTCCTACAATGAGCAGTTCTTC.

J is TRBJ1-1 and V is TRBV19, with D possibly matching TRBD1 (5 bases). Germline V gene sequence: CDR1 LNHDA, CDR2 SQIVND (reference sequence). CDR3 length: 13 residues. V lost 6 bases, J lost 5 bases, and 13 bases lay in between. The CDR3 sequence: CASRSGGITEAFF. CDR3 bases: TGTGCCAGTAGGTCCGGGGGGATTACTGAAGCTTTCTTT.

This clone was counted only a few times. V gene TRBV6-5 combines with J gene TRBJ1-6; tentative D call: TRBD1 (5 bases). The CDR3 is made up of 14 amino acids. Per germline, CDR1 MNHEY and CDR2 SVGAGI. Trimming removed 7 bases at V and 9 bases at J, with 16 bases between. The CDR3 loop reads CASTRRGVGSPLHF. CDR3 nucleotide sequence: TGTGCCAGCACCAGGAGGGGAGTGGGTTCACCCCTCCACTTT.

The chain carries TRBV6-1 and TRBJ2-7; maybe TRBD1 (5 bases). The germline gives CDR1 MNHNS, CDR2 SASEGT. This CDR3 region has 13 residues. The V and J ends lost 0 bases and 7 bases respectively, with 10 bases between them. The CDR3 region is CASSEAGRREQYF. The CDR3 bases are TGTGCCAGCAGTGAAGCGGGGCGGAGAGAGCAGTACTTC.

CDR3: CASSQGSGAPGELFF. The CDR3 region has the DNA TGTGCCAGCAGCCAGGGGTCAGGGGCTCCCGGGGAGCTGTTTTTT. The J gene is TRBJ2-2, the V gene TRBV7-9; TRBD1 might be the D (6 bases). Germline CDR1 SEHNR, CDR2 FQNEAQ (reference sequence). The CDR3 spans 15 residues. V dropped 5 bases and J dropped 6 bases, with 16 bases sitting between them.

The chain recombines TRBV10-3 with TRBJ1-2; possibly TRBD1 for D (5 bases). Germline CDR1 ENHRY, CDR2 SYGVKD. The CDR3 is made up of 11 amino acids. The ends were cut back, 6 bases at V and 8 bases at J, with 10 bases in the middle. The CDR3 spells CAISEGNGYTF. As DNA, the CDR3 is TGTGCCATCAGCGAGGGGAACGGCTACACCTTC.

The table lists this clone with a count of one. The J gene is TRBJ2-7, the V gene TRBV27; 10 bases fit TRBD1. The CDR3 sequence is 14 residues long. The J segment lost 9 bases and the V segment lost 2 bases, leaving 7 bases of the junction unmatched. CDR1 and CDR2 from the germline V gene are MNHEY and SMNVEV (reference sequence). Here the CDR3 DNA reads TGTGCCAGCAGTTTAAGTTTGGGACAGGGGAGGCAGTACTTC. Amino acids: CASSLSLGQGRQYF.

As DNA, the CDR3 is TGTGCCTGGAGTCATGGGGTTACTAGCGCCGAGCAGTACTTC. As protein: CAWSHGVTSAEQYF. This chain uses TRBV30 with TRBJ2-7; 7 bases align to TRBD2. V lost 2 bases and J lost 6; bases outside the gene matches: 10. The CDR3 covers 14 residues. Germline CDR1 is GTSNPN and CDR2 is SVGIG (reference sequence).

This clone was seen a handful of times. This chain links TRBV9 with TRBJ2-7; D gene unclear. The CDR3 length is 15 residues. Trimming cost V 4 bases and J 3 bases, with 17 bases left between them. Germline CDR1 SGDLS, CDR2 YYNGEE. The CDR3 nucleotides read TGTGCCAGCAGCAAAGGAGTAAAGGCCTACTACGAGCAGTACTTC. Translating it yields CASSKGVKAYYEQYF.

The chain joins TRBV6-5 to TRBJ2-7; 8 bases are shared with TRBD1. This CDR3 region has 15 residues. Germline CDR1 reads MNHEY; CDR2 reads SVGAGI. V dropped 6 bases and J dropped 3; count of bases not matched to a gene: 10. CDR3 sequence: CASSSGQVNYYEQYF. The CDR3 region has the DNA TGTGCCAGCAGCTCGGGACAGGTCAATTACTACGAGCAGTACTTC.

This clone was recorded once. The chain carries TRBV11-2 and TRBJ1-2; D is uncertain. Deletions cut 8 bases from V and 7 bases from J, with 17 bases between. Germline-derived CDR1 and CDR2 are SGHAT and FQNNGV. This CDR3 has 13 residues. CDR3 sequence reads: CASGSRPSIGYTF. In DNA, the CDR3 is TGTGCCAGCGGTTCTCGTCCTTCTATTGGCTACACCTTC.

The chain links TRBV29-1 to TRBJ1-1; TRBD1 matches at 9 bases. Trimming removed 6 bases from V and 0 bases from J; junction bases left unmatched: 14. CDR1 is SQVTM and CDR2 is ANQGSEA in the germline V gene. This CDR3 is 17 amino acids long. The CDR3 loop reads CSVHSPGTGSMNTEAFF. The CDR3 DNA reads TGCAGCGTCCACTCCCCCGGGACAGGGTCAATGAACACTGAAGCTTTCTTT.

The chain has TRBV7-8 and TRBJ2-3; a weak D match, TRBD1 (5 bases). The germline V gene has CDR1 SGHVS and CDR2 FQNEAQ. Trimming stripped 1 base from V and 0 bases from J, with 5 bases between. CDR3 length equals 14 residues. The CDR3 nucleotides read TGTGCCAGCAGCTTAGGACAGAGCACAGATACGCAGTATTTT. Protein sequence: CASSLGQSTDTQYF.

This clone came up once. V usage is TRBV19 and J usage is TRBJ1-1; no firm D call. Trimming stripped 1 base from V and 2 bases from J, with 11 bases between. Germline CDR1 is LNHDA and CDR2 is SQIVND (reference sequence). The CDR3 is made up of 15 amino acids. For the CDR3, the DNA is TGTGCCAGTAGTATAGCGTCCGCTTCCAACACTGAAGCTTTCTTT. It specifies CASSIASASNTEAFF.